These T cell receptor beta chains were read from a single sample in a study of blood T cell repertoires in COVID-19. Sequenced by immunoSEQ multiplex PCR; TCRdb stores in-frame clones only, minus some. This sample has under 70,000 clones, with about 93% found just once. Sequences were obtained from peripheral blood. The receptors derive from a human donor with active COVID-19. The donor label of this sample is uncertain. Both conserved end residues are part of each CDR3. The order of the fields is clone size, J gene, V gene, CDR3 length, D gene, CDR3 DNA, CDR3 protein. A D gene is named only where the DNA matches it firmly. The size of a clone is reported for some rows only, either as once, few or many, or as a class for expanded clones.

abundance: -
j_gene: TRBJ2-2
v_gene: TRBV6-2/TRBV6-3
len: 15
d_gene: TRBD1
CDR3nt: TGTGCCAGCAGTTACGCGGACAGGGAAACCGGGGAGCTGTTTTTT
CDR3aa: CASSYADRETGELFF

abundance: -
j_gene: TRBJ2-7
v_gene: TRBV6-5
len: 14
d_gene: TRBD1
CDR3nt: TGTGCCAGCAGTCTCGGACAGGGGTCCTACGAGCAGTACTTC
CDR3aa: CASSLGQGSYEQYF

abundance: -
j_gene: TRBJ2-5
v_gene: TRBV6-5
len: 16
d_gene: TRBD1
CDR3nt: TGTGCCAGCAGTTACTCTCTGACAGGGGTCCAAGAGACCCAGTACTTC
CDR3aa: CASSYSLTGVQETQYF

abundance: -
j_gene: TRBJ1-5
v_gene: TRBV27
len: 15
d_gene: TRBD1
CDR3nt: TGTGCCAGCGGGACAGGGGGGATCGGGAATCAGCCCCAGCATTTT
CDR3aa: CASGTGGIGNQPQHF

abundance: -
j_gene: TRBJ1-4
v_gene: TRBV27
len: 15
d_gene: -
CDR3nt: TGTGCCAGCAGTTTAGCGGTCGCAACTAATGAAAAACTGTTTTTT
CDR3aa: CASSLAVATNEKLFF

abundance: few
j_gene: TRBJ1-4
v_gene: TRBV27
len: 17
d_gene: -
CDR3nt: TGTGCCAGCAGTTTAACTGGTCGCGGGGGGAGCATTGAAAAACTGTTTTTT
CDR3aa: CASSLTGRGGSIEKLFF

abundance: -
j_gene: TRBJ1-4
v_gene: TRBV5-7
len: 15
d_gene: -
CDR3nt: TGTGCCAGCAGCTTCCCCGACAGACATAATGAAAAACTGTTTTTT
CDR3aa: CASSFPDRHNEKLFF

abundance: -
j_gene: TRBJ1-5
v_gene: TRBV10-3
len: 11
d_gene: -
CDR3nt: TGTGCCATCGGGAGTGATCAGCCCCAGCATTTT
CDR3aa: CAIGSDQPQHF

abundance: -
j_gene: TRBJ2-2
v_gene: TRBV5-6
len: 13
d_gene: -
CDR3nt: TGTGCCAGCAGCTTGTTGGGGCCCGGGGAGCTGTTTTTT
CDR3aa: CASSLLGPGELFF

abundance: -
j_gene: TRBJ2-7
v_gene: TRBV27
len: 14
d_gene: -
CDR3nt: TGTGCCAGCGCAAGACTAGGGCCAACATACGAGCAGTACTTC
CDR3aa: CASARLGPTYEQYF

abundance: -
j_gene: TRBJ1-2
v_gene: TRBV6-6
len: 15
d_gene: TRBD1
CDR3nt: TGTGCCAGCAGTTACTCAGCCGGGACAGTTGATGGCTACACCTTC
CDR3aa: CASSYSAGTVDGYTF

abundance: -
j_gene: TRBJ1-1
v_gene: TRBV5-6
len: 15
d_gene: -
CDR3nt: TGTGCCAGCAGCTTGGTCGGGTTGGCCTTGCCTGAAGCTTTCTTT
CDR3aa: CASSLVGLALPEAFF

abundance: -
j_gene: TRBJ2-1
v_gene: TRBV27
len: 18
d_gene: -
CDR3nt: TGTGCCAGCAGTTTATACCCCTCCCTGGCGACAGCGGGCGGTGAGCAGTTCTTC
CDR3aa: CASSLYPSLATAGGEQFF

abundance: -
j_gene: TRBJ2-7
v_gene: TRBV5-6
len: 15
d_gene: TRBD2
CDR3nt: TGTGCCAGCAGCCCCAACGCGGGAGCAGGCTACGAGCAGTACTTC
CDR3aa: CASSPNAGAGYEQYF

abundance: -
j_gene: TRBJ2-1
v_gene: TRBV6-2/TRBV6-3
len: 16
d_gene: -
CDR3nt: TGTGCCAGCAGTTACCATGGAGCGGCCCCCTACAATGAGCAGTTCTTC
CDR3aa: CASSYHGAAPYNEQFF

abundance: -
j_gene: TRBJ2-1
v_gene: TRBV14
len: 15
d_gene: -
CDR3nt: TGTGCCAGCAGCCATGGGCGGGGTTACCGCAATGAGCAGTTCTTC
CDR3aa: CASSHGRGYRNEQFF

abundance: -
j_gene: TRBJ2-1
v_gene: TRBV19
len: 14
d_gene: -
CDR3nt: TGTGCCAGTAGTATTTGGGGAGTTTACAATGAGCAGTTCTTC
CDR3aa: CASSIWGVYNEQFF

abundance: -
j_gene: TRBJ1-1
v_gene: TRBV10-3
len: 11
d_gene: -
CDR3nt: TGTGCCGCCGCCGGGGGGACTGAAGCTTTCTTT
CDR3aa: CAAAGGTEAFF

abundance: -
j_gene: TRBJ1-1
v_gene: TRBV30
len: 13
d_gene: TRBD1
CDR3nt: TGTGCCTGGTCGACAGGGGGGTCGGGTGAAGCTTTCTTT
CDR3aa: CAWSTGGSGEAFF

abundance: -
j_gene: TRBJ2-3
v_gene: TRBV9
len: 16
d_gene: TRBD2
CDR3nt: TGTGCCAGCAGCGCAGAGGGAGGCGGGAGAGGCGATACGCAGTATTTT
CDR3aa: CASSAEGGGRGDTQYF

abundance: -
j_gene: TRBJ2-1
v_gene: TRBV10-3
len: 14
d_gene: TRBD2
CDR3nt: TGTGCCATCAGTGGGGAGGGCCTCGAGAATGAGCAGTTCTTC
CDR3aa: CAISGEGLENEQFF

abundance: -
j_gene: TRBJ2-7
v_gene: TRBV6-6
len: 13
d_gene: -
CDR3nt: TGTGCCAGCAGTTACACAGGTACCTACGAGCAGTACTTC
CDR3aa: CASSYTGTYEQYF

abundance: once
j_gene: TRBJ1-1
v_gene: TRBV3-1/TRBV3-2
len: 15
d_gene: TRBD1
CDR3nt: TGTGCCAGCAGCCGAACAGGGGATGGGAACACTGAAGCTTTCTTT
CDR3aa: CASSRTGDGNTEAFF

abundance: -
j_gene: TRBJ2-7
v_gene: TRBV6-1
len: 13
d_gene: -
CDR3nt: TGTGCCAGCAGTGACCCGTACTCCTACGAGCAGTACTTC
CDR3aa: CASSDPYSYEQYF

abundance: -
j_gene: TRBJ1-3
v_gene: TRBV10-3
len: 15
d_gene: TRBD1
CDR3nt: TGTGCCATCAGGGGACAGGCCATCTCTGGAAACACCATATATTTT
CDR3aa: CAIRGQAISGNTIYF

abundance: -
j_gene: TRBJ1-3
v_gene: TRBV5-6
len: 14
d_gene: TRBD1
CDR3nt: TGTGCCAGCAGCTTCCGACAGGGGAGAAACACCATATATTTT
CDR3aa: CASSFRQGRNTIYF

abundance: -
j_gene: TRBJ1-4
v_gene: TRBV12-5
len: 12
d_gene: -
CDR3nt: TGTGCTAGTGGTTCCCCGAATGAAAAACTGTTTTTT
CDR3aa: CASGSPNEKLFF

abundance: -
j_gene: TRBJ2-7
v_gene: TRBV27
len: 15
d_gene: TRBD1
CDR3nt: TGTGCCAGCAGTCCCCGACAGGGGGCGCAGGACGAGCAGTACTTC
CDR3aa: CASSPRQGAQDEQYF

abundance: -
j_gene: TRBJ1-2
v_gene: TRBV29-1
len: 14
d_gene: -
CDR3nt: TGCAGCGTTGAAGTATGGGAGGGGTCCTATGGCTACACCTTC
CDR3aa: CSVEVWEGSYGYTF

abundance: -
j_gene: TRBJ2-7
v_gene: TRBV19
len: 16
d_gene: TRBD2
CDR3nt: TGTGCCAGTAGTATAGCCACCGGGGGGGCCGGACACGAGCAGTACTTC
CDR3aa: CASSIATGGAGHEQYF

abundance: -
j_gene: TRBJ1-2
v_gene: TRBV19
len: 15
d_gene: -
CDR3nt: TGTGCCAGTAACGCACAGGTCGGCTCCTACTATGGCTACACCTTC
CDR3aa: CASNAQVGSYYGYTF

abundance: -
j_gene: TRBJ2-7
v_gene: TRBV27
len: 14
d_gene: TRBD2
CDR3nt: TGTGCCAGCAGTCTATCCGGGACTACATACGAGCAGTACTTC
CDR3aa: CASSLSGTTYEQYF

abundance: -
j_gene: TRBJ2-7
v_gene: TRBV11-3
len: 13
d_gene: -
CDR3nt: TGTGCCAGCAGCTTAGATTGGGCCGCGGAGCAGTACTTC
CDR3aa: CASSLDWAAEQYF

abundance: -
j_gene: TRBJ1-1
v_gene: TRBV18
len: 15
d_gene: -
CDR3nt: TGTGCCAGCTCACCACCGGGTGGAGGGGACACTGAAGCTTTCTTT
CDR3aa: CASSPPGGGDTEAFF

abundance: -
j_gene: TRBJ2-1
v_gene: TRBV18
len: 11
d_gene: -
CDR3nt: TGTGCCAGCTCACCGGGACACCCCACGTTCTTC
CDR3aa: CASSPGHPTFF

abundance: -
j_gene: TRBJ2-3
v_gene: TRBV6-2/TRBV6-3
len: 12
d_gene: -
CDR3nt: TGTGCCAGCAGTTTCCAGGCAGATACGCAGTATTTT
CDR3aa: CASSFQADTQYF

abundance: -
j_gene: TRBJ2-7
v_gene: TRBV5-5
len: 17
d_gene: -
CDR3nt: TGTGCCAGCAGCTTTACGGCCTCACATCGGGGATCCTACGAGCAGTACTTC
CDR3aa: CASSFTASHRGSYEQYF

abundance: -
j_gene: TRBJ1-6
v_gene: TRBV5-6
len: 15
d_gene: -
CDR3nt: TGTGCCAGCAGCCCCGGGAGTTACTATAATTCACCCCTCCACTTT
CDR3aa: CASSPGSYYNSPLHF

abundance: -
j_gene: TRBJ2-7
v_gene: TRBV4-1
len: 15
d_gene: TRBD1
CDR3nt: TGCGCCAGCAGCTCCCGGGACAGCTGGACCTACGAGCAGTACTTC
CDR3aa: CASSSRDSWTYEQYF

abundance: once
j_gene: TRBJ2-7
v_gene: TRBV27
len: 14
d_gene: TRBD2
CDR3nt: TGTGCCAGCAGTGGCGGGAGGGGACCCTACGAGCAGTACTTC
CDR3aa: CASSGGRGPYEQYF

abundance: -
j_gene: TRBJ2-1
v_gene: TRBV7-9
len: 13
d_gene: TRBD2
CDR3nt: TGTGCCAGCCGTACTAGCGGTTACAATGAGCAGTTCTTC
CDR3aa: CASRTSGYNEQFF

abundance: -
j_gene: TRBJ1-1
v_gene: TRBV6-4
len: 14
d_gene: -
CDR3nt: TGTGCCAGCAGTGCCACTACCGGGAACACTGAAGCTTTCTTT
CDR3aa: CASSATTGNTEAFF

abundance: -
j_gene: TRBJ1-6
v_gene: TRBV6-1
len: 18
d_gene: -
CDR3nt: TGTGCCAGCAGTGAACCCCGCCTCTCCGGCTCCTATAATTCACCCCTCCACTTT
CDR3aa: CASSEPRLSGSYNSPLHF

abundance: -
j_gene: TRBJ2-1
v_gene: TRBV19
len: 14
d_gene: -
CDR3nt: TGTGCCAGTAGTATCCGGGGGTCAACATGGGAGCAGTTCTTC
CDR3aa: CASSIRGSTWEQFF

abundance: -
j_gene: TRBJ1-1
v_gene: TRBV6-2/TRBV6-3
len: 12
d_gene: -
CDR3nt: TGTGCCAGCAGTTACTCTCAGGTTGAAGCTTTCTTT
CDR3aa: CASSYSQVEAFF

abundance: -
j_gene: TRBJ2-1
v_gene: TRBV6-4
len: 15
d_gene: TRBD2
CDR3nt: TGTGCCAGCAGTGACTCGGTGACTAGCGTCAATGAGCAGTTCTTC
CDR3aa: CASSDSVTSVNEQFF

abundance: -
j_gene: TRBJ2-2
v_gene: TRBV11-1
len: 14
d_gene: -
CDR3nt: TGTGCCAGCAGCCCCGACTCAGCGCCCGGGGAGCTGTTTTTT
CDR3aa: CASSPDSAPGELFF

abundance: -
j_gene: TRBJ1-5
v_gene: TRBV6-2/TRBV6-3
len: 15
d_gene: TRBD1
CDR3nt: TGTGCCAGCAGTTACCCGACAGGGGTCAGACAGCCCCAGCATTTT
CDR3aa: CASSYPTGVRQPQHF

abundance: -
j_gene: TRBJ1-4
v_gene: TRBV28
len: 13
d_gene: -
CDR3nt: TGTGCCAGCCGTGGGGACTTAAATGGAAAACTGTTTTTT
CDR3aa: CASRGDLNGKLFF

abundance: -
j_gene: TRBJ2-2
v_gene: TRBV9
len: 13
d_gene: TRBD2
CDR3nt: TGTGCCTCCGGTAGCGGGAAGACCGGGGAGCTGTTTTTT
CDR3aa: CASGSGKTGELFF

abundance: -
j_gene: TRBJ2-2
v_gene: TRBV6-4
len: 13
d_gene: -
CDR3nt: TGTGCCAGCAGTGACTCGGAGACCGGGGAGCTGTTTTTT
CDR3aa: CASSDSETGELFF

abundance: -
j_gene: TRBJ1-5
v_gene: TRBV18
len: 15
d_gene: TRBD1
CDR3nt: TGTGCCAGCTCACCGGGACAGGTCTACAATCAGCCCCAGCATTTT
CDR3aa: CASSPGQVYNQPQHF

abundance: -
j_gene: TRBJ1-2
v_gene: TRBV11-2
len: 15
d_gene: TRBD1
CDR3nt: TGTGCCAGCAGCCCCTTGGACAGGGCCCGTGGAGGCTACACCTTC
CDR3aa: CASSPLDRARGGYTF

abundance: -
j_gene: TRBJ2-1
v_gene: TRBV18
len: 14
d_gene: -
CDR3nt: TGTGCCAGCTCAGGAGGGTCCTCCTACAATGAGCAGTTCTTC
CDR3aa: CASSGGSSYNEQFF

abundance: -
j_gene: TRBJ2-1
v_gene: TRBV28
len: 16
d_gene: -
CDR3nt: TGTGCCAGCAGTCCCCCAGCGGCCAGCTCCTACAATGAGCAGTTCTTC
CDR3aa: CASSPPAASSYNEQFF

abundance: -
j_gene: TRBJ2-7
v_gene: TRBV28
len: 14
d_gene: TRBD1
CDR3nt: TGTGCCAGCAGTATATACAGGGGTGTCTACGAGCAGTACTTC
CDR3aa: CASSIYRGVYEQYF

abundance: once
j_gene: TRBJ2-1
v_gene: TRBV18
len: 13
d_gene: TRBD1
CDR3nt: TGTGCCAGCTCACCGACAGGGGAGTCTGAGCAGTTCTTC
CDR3aa: CASSPTGESEQFF

abundance: -
j_gene: TRBJ2-1
v_gene: TRBV5-1
len: 13
d_gene: TRBD2
CDR3nt: TGCGCCAGCAGCACGGGACTAGCCAGTGAGCAGTTCTTC
CDR3aa: CASSTGLASEQFF

abundance: -
j_gene: TRBJ1-1
v_gene: TRBV7-8
len: 13
d_gene: -
CDR3nt: TGTGCCACCGGCAGGGTGATGAACACTGAAGCTTTCTTT
CDR3aa: CATGRVMNTEAFF